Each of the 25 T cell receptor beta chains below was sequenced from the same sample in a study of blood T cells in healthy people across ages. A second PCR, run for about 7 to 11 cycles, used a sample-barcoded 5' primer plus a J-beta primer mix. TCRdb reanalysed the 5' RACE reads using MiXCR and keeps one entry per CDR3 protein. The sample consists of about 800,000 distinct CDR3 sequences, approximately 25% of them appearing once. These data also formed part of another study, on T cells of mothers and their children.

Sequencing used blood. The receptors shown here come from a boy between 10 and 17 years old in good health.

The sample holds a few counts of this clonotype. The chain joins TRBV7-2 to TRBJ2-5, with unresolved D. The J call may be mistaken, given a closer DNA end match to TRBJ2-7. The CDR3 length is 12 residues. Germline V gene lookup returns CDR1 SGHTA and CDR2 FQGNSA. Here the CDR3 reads CASSADEYEQYF. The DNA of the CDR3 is TGTGCCAGCAGCGCTGACGAATACGAGCAGTACTTC.

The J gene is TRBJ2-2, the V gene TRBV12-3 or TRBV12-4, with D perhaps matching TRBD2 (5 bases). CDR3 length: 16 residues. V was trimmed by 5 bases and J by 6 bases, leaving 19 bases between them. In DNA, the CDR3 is TGTGCCAGCAGTCAACGGGGAAGCCCTCCTGCCGGGGAGCTGTTTTTT. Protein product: CASSQRGSPPAGELFF.

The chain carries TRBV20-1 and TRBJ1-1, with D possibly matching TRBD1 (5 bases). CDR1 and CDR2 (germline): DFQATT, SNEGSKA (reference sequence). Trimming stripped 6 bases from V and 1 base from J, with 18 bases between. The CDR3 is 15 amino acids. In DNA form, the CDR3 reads TGCAGTGCCCTAAATAGTCGTGGGGGGAACACTGAAGCTTTCTTT. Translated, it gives CSALNSRGGNTEAFF.

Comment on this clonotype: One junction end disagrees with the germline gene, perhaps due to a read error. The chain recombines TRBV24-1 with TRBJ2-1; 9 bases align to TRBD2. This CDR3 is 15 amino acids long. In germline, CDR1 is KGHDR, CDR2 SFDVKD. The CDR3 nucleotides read TGTGCCACCAGTGATTTAGCGGGAGGCGGCGGGGAGCGGTTCTTC. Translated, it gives CATSDLAGGGGERFF.

The CDR3 sequence is CASSLGRSGGSYEQYF. The CDR3 DNA follows: TGCGCCAGCAGCTTGGGCCGTAGCGGGGGCTCCTACGAGCAGTACTTC. This chain connects TRBV5-1 to TRBJ2-7; TRBD2 matches 9 bases. CDR3 size: 16 residues. With V trimmed by 0 bases and J by 0 bases, 4 bases remained unmatched. Germline lookup yields CDR1 SGHRS and CDR2 YFSETQ.

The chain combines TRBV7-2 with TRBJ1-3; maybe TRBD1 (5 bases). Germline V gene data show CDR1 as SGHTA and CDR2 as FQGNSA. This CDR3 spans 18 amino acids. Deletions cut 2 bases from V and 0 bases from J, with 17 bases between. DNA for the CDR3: TGTGCCAGCAGCTTATATAGGCAGGGTGCGATCTCTGGAAACACCATATATTTT. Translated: CASSLYRQGAISGNTIYF. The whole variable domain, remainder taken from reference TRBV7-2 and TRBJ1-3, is GAGVSQSPSNKVTEKGKDVELRCDPISGHTALYWYRQSLGQGLEFLIYFQGNSAPDKSGLPSDRFSAERTGGSVSTLTIQRTQQEDSAVYLCASSLYRQGAISGNTIYFGEGSWLTVV.

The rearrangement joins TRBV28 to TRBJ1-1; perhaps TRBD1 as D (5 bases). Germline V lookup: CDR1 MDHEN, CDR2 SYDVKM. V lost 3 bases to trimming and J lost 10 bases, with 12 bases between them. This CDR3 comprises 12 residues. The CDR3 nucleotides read TGTGCCAGCAGTTTCTCGGGACTGCGAGCTTTCTTT. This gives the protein CASSFSGLRAFF.

DNA of the CDR3: TGTGCCAGCAGGGGACTGGGTTCCTACGAGCAGTACTTC. Translating it yields CASRGLGSYEQYF. This chain connects TRBV28 to TRBJ2-1; weak D call: TRBD2 (6 bases). The end of the DNA aligns better with TRBJ2-7, so the J call may be wrong. The germline CDR1 and CDR2 sequences are MDHEN and SYDVKM. The CDR3 spans 13 residues.

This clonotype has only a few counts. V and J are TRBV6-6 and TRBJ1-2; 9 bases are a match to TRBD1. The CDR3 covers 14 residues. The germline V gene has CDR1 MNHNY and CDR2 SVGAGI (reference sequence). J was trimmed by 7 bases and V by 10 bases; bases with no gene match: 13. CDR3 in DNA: TGTGCCATCCACGACGGGACAGGGCTTTCTGGCTACACCTTC. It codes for CAIHDGTGLSGYTF.

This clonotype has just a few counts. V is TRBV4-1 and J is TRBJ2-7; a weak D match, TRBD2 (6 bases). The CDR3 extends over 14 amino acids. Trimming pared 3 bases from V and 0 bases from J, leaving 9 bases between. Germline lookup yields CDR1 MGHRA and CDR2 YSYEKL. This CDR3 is CASSQAGPSYEQYF. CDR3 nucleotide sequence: TGCGCCAGCAGCCAGGCGGGGCCCTCCTACGAGCAGTACTTC.

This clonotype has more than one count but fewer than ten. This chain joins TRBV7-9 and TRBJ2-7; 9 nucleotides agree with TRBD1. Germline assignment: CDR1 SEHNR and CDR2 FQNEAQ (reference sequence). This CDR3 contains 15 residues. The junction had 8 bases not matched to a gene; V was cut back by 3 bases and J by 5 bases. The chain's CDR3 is CASSLGQGAGDEQYF. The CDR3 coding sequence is TGTGCCAGCAGCTTGGGACAGGGCGCAGGGGACGAGCAGTACTTC. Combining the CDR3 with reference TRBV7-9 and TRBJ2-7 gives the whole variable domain DTGVSQNPRHKITKRGQNVTFRCDPISEHNRLYWYRQTLGQGPEFLTYFQNEAQLEKSRLLSDRFSAERPKGSFSTLEIQRTEQGDSAMYLCASSLGQGAGDEQYFGPGTRLTVT.

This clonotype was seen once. The CDR3 DNA follows: TGTGCCAGCAGCCGGCGGGTTGAAGAGACCCAGTACTTC. Translating gives CASSRRVEETQYF. The chain is built from TRBV7-2 and TRBJ2-5, with D possibly being TRBD2 (5 bases). The CDR3 runs to 13 residues. Germline assignment: CDR1 SGHTA and CDR2 FQGNSA. Trimming pared 5 bases from V and 3 bases from J, leaving 10 bases between.

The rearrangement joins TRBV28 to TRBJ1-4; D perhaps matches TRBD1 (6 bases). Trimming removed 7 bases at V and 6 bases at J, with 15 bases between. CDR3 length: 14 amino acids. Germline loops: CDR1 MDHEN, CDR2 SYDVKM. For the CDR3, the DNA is TGTGCCAGCACTCGTCCAGGGGTGGATGAAAAACTGTTTTTT. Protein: CASTRPGVDEKLFF.

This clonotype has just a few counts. CDR3 sequence reads: CASRLQDSKTQYF. DNA for the CDR3: TGTGCCAGCAGACTCCAGGACTCCAAGACCCAGTACTTC. The V gene is TRBV5-4, the J gene TRBJ2-5; TRBD2 is a possible D gene (5 bases). Per the germline V gene, CDR1 is SGHNT and CDR2 is YYREEE (reference sequence). Trimming left V 5 bases short and J 6 bases short, with 14 bases between. CDR3 length equals 13 residues.

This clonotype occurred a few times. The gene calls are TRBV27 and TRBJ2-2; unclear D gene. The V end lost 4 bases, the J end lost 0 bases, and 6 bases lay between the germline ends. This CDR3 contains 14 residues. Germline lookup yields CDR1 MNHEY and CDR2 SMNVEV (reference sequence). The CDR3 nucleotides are TGTGCCAGCAGTTGGAGTTCGAACACCGGGGAGCTGTTTTTT. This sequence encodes CASSWSSNTGELFF.

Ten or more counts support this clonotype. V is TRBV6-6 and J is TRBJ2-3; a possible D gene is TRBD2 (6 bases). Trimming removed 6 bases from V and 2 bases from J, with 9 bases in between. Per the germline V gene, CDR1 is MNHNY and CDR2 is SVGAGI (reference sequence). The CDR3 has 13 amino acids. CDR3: CASRGLITDTQYF. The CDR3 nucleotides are TGTGCCAGCAGGGGACTCATCACAGATACGCAGTATTTT.

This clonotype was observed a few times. CDR3 protein: CASSYAGLARGADTQYF. For the CDR3, the DNA is TGTGCCAGCAGTTACGCTGGACTAGCCCGGGGGGCAGATACGCAGTATTTT. This chain uses TRBV6-5 with TRBJ2-3; 8 bases fit TRBD2. This CDR3 is 17 amino acids long. Germline V gives CDR1 MNHEY, CDR2 SVGAGI. J gave up 4 bases and V 2 bases, and 11 bases lay outside the gene matches.

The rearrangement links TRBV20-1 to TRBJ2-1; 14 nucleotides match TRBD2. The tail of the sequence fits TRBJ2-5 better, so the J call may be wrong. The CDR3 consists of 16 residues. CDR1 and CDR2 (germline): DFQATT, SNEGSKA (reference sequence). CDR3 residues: CSVSGTSGRMRETQYF. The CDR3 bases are TGCAGTGTTTCCGGGACTAGCGGGAGAATGCGTGAGACCCAGTACTTC.

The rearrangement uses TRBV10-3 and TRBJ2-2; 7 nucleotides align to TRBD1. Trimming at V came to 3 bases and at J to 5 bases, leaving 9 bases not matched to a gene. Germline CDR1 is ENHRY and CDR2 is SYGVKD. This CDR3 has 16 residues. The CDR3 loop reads CAISDPDRVWTGELFF. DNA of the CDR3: TGTGCCATCAGTGACCCAGACAGGGTGTGGACCGGGGAGCTGTTTTTT.

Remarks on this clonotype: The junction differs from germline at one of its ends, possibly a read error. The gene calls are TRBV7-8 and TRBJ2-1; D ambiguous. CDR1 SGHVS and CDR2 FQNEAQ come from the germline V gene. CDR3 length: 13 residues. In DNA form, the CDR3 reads TGTGCCAGCGGCTTAATCTTGCGCGATGAGCAGTTCTTC. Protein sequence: CASGLILRDEQFF.

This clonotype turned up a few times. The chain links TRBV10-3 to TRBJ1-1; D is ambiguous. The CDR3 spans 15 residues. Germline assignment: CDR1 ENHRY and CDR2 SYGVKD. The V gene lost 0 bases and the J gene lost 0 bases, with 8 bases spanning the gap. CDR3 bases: TGTGCCATCAGTGAGTCTCTCCAGATGAACACTGAAGCTTTCTTT. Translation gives CAISESLQMNTEAFF.

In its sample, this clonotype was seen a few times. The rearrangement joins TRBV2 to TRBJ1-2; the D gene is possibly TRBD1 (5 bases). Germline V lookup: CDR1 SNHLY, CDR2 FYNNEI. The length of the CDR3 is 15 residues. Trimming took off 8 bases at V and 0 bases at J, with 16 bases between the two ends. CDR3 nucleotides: TGTGCCAGCCGGGTCGGGGCAGGAGCTAACTATGGCTACACCTTC. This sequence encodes CASRVGAGANYGYTF.

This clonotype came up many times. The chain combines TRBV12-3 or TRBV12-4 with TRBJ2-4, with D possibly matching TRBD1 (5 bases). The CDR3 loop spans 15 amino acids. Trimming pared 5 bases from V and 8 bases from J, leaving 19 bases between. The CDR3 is CASSPHQGVLDIQYF. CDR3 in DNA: TGTGCCAGCAGTCCCCATCAAGGGGTATTGGACATTCAGTACTTC.

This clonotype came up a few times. For the CDR3, the DNA is TGTGCCAGCATCGAAGGAGGCAGGGGGCGGACTGAAGCTTTCTTT. It translates to CASIEGGRGRTEAFF. The chain uses TRBV11-2 and TRBJ1-1, with 8 bases lining up with TRBD1. The germline gives CDR1 SGHAT, CDR2 FQNNGV. The CDR3 length is 15 residues. V was pared by 7 bases and J by 5 bases, with 12 bases of the junction left unmatched.

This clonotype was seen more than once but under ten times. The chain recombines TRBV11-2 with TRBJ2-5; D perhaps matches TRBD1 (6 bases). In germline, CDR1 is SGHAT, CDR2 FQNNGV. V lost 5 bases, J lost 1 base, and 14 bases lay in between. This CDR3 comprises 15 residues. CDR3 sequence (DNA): TGTGCCAGCAGCAGCCGTCTGGACAGCCAAGAGACCCAGTACTTC. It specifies CASSSRLDSQETQYF.